The rows below give T cell receptor beta chains drawn from one sample of a study of control samples from healthy donors and cancer patients. This table comes from immunoSEQ multiplex PCR, and its TCRdb copy is limited to in-frame clones, with some not included. The sample contains fewer than 65,000 clones, around nine tenths of which appear only once. The source material was PBMCs. The source of these receptors is a man aged 40-50 years with colorectal cancer. Both conserved end residues are trimmed from each CDR3. Fields, in order: V gene, clone size, J gene, CDR3 protein. Part of the rows lack a size; the others show once, few, many or a class for expanded clones.

TRBV24-1	-	TRBJ1-1	ATSGQGWTEAF
TRBV27	-	TRBJ2-7	ASRILAEYPYEQY
TRBV5-1	-	TRBJ2-7	ASSYTGPGEQY
TRBV11-2	-	TRBJ2-7	ASSSTEGSEQY
TRBV6-2/TRBV6-3	-	TRBJ1-2	ASSSHAGRQGRNYGYT
TRBV25-1	once	TRBJ2-7	ASSAGTGEGNEQY
TRBV7-9	-	TRBJ2-1	ASSLVTSGDNEQF
TRBV10-3	-	TRBJ1-1	AISDGGEDTEAF
TRBV6-5	-	TRBJ2-3	ASAWDYTDTQY
TRBV19	once	TRBJ2-3	ASSHGLVTTDTQY
TRBV27	-	TRBJ1-4	ASSRRDSNEKLF
TRBV4-2	once	TRBJ1-5	ASSQGENNQPQH
TRBV27	-	TRBJ2-1	ASSFPGLAGGWYGNEQF
TRBV7-2	-	TRBJ2-4	ASSLEGLAGRNIQY
TRBV30	-	TRBJ1-1	AWSVEETYSDMNTEAF
TRBV6-4	-	TRBJ2-1	ASSDRGLAGVNEQF
TRBV27	-	TRBJ2-1	ASSSPGLAVPYSF
TRBV7-9	-	TRBJ2-2	ASSLVSGNTGELF
TRBV30	-	TRBJ1-2	AWSSSQGVYYGYT